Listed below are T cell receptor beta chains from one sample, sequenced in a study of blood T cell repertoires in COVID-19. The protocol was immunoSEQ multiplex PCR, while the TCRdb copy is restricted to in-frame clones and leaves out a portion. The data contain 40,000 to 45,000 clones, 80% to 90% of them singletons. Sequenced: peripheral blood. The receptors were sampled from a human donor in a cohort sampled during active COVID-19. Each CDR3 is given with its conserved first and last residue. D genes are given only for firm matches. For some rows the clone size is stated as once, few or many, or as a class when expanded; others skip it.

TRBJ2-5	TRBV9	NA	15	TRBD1	CASSKLGTDQETQYF	TGTGCCAGCAGTAAACTAGGGACAGACCAAGAGACCCAGTACTTC
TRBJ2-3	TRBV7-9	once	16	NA	CASSPGRGQITDTQYF	TGTGCCAGCAGCCCAGGGCGGGGACAGATCACAGATACGCAGTATTTT
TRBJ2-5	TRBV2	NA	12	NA	CASTGDQETQYF	TGTGCCAGCACAGGGGACCAAGAGACCCAGTACTTC
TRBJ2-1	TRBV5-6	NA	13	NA	CASSLGAHGEQFF	TGTGCCAGCAGCTTGGGAGCTCACGGTGAGCAGTTCTTC
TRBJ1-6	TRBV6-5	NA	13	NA	CASSWDFNSPLHF	TGTGCCAGCAGTTGGGACTTTAATTCACCCCTCCACTTT
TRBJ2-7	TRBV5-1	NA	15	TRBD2	CASSTSSGGSYEQYF	TGCGCCAGCAGCACTTCTAGCGGGGGATCCTACGAGCAGTACTTC
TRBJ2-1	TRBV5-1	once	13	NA	CASSLDPGNEQFF	TGCGCCAGCAGCCTTGACCCGGGCAATGAGCAGTTCTTC
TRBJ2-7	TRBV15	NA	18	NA	CATSRDGLGQNYHYEQYF	TGTGCCACCAGCAGAGATGGGCTCGGACAGAACTATCACTACGAGCAGTACTTC
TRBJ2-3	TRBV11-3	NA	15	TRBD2	CASSVGLAVTDTQYF	TGTGCCAGCAGCGTAGGACTAGCGGTTACAGATACGCAGTATTTT
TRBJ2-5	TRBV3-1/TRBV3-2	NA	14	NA	CASSPPVFPETQYF	TGTGCCAGCAGCCCTCCGGTGTTCCCCGAGACCCAGTACTTC
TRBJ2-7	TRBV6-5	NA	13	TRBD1	CASKGQGAGEQYF	TGTGCCAGCAAGGGACAGGGGGCCGGGGAGCAGTACTTC
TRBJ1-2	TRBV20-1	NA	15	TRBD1	CSASPYWTGNNGYTF	TGCAGTGCTAGTCCCTATTGGACAGGGAATAATGGCTACACCTTC
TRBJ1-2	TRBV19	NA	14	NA	CASNSLGHLRGYTF	TGTGCCAGTAACAGTCTAGGACACCTGCGGGGCTACACCTTC
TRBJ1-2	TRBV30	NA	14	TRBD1	CAWRKTGGFYGYTF	TGTGCCTGGAGGAAGACAGGGGGCTTCTATGGCTACACCTTC
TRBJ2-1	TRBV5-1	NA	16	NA	CASSLAGTTAYNEQFF	TGCGCCAGCAGCTTGGCCGGGACAACTGCCTACAATGAGCAGTTCTTC
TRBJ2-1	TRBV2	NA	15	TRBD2	CASSDSLAVYNEQFF	TGTGCCAGCAGTGACTCGCTAGCGGTCTACAATGAGCAGTTCTTC
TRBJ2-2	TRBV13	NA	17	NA	CASSSSFGDLDSGELFF	TGTGCCAGCAGCTCATCTTTCGGAGACCTCGACAGCGGGGAGCTGTTTTTT
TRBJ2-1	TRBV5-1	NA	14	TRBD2	CASSLGAGVNEQFF	TGCGCCAGCAGCTTGGGAGCGGGAGTCAATGAGCAGTTCTTC
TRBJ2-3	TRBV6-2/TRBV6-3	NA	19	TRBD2	CASSTTPGLAGDHTDTQYF	TGTGCCAGCAGTACGACCCCCGGCCTAGCGGGCGATCACACAGATACGCAGTATTTT
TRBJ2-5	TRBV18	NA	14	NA	CASSPTSSGETQYF	TGTGCCAGCTCACCAACCTCCTCCGGGGAGACCCAGTACTTC
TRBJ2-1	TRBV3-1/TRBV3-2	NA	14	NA	CASSGRAVYNEQFF	TGTGCCAGCAGCGGGCGGGCAGTCTACAATGAGCAGTTCTTC
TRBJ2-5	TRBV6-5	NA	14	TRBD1	CASSPRTGAETQYF	TGTGCCAGCAGTCCAAGGACAGGGGCCGAGACCCAGTACTTC
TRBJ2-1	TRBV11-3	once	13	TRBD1	CASSLMSGGEQFF	TGTGCCAGCAGCTTAATGTCAGGGGGTGAGCAGTTCTTC
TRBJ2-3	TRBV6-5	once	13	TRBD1	CASREQGADTQYF	TGTGCCAGCAGAGAGCAGGGGGCAGATACGCAGTATTTT
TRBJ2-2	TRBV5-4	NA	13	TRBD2	CGSGRSDGGELFF	TGTGGCAGCGGGAGATCTGACGGCGGGGAGCTGTTTTTT
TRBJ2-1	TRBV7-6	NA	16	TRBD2	CASSSTSGSPLNEQFF	TGTGCCAGCAGCTCAACTAGCGGGAGCCCCCTGAATGAGCAGTTCTTC
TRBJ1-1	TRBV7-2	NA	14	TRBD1	CASSLYRGNTEAFF	TGTGCCAGCAGCTTATACAGGGGGAACACTGAAGCTTTCTTT
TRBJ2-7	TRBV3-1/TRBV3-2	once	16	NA	CASSLPPDRNIWEQYF	TGTGCCAGCAGCCTCCCCCCCGACAGGAACATTTGGGAGCAGTACTTC
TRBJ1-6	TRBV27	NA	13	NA	CASGQTILKPLHF	TGTGCCAGTGGACAGACCATCCTTAAACCCCTCCACTTT
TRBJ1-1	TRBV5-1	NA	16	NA	CASRITGRRMNTEAFF	TGCGCCAGCAGGATCACAGGGCGTAGGATGAACACTGAAGCTTTCTTT
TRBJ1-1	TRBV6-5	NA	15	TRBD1	CASSYTRTGETEAFF	TGTGCCAGCAGTTACACGCGGACAGGTGAGACTGAAGCTTTCTTT